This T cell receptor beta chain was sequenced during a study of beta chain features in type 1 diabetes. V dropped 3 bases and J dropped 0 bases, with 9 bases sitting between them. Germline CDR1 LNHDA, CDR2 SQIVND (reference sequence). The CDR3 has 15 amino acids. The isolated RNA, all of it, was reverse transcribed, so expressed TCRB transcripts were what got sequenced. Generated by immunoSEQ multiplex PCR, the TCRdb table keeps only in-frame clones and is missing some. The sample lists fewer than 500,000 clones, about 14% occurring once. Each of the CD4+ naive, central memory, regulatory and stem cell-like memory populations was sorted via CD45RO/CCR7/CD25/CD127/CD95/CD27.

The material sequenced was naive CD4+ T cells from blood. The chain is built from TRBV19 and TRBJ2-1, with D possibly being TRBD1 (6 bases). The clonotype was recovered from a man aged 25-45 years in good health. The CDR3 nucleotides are TGTGCCAGTAGTATGGAGGACAGCTCCTACAATGAGCAGTTCTTC. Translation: CASSMEDSSYNEQFF.